The 6 T cell receptor beta chains presented below share a single source sample, sequenced in a study of monozygotic twins with inflammatory bowel disease. Each CDR3 protein gets one entry in TCRdb, which reprocessed the 5' RACE reads and gives no DNA. The table gives about 150,000 distinct CDR3 sequences; the top ten clones make up over 1% of it. The sequenced sample was blood. The receptors stem from a human donor with ulcerative colitis or Crohn's disease, or a healthy co-twin of an affected twin (not recorded which).

V and J are TRBV9 and TRBJ1-2. This CDR3 has 11 amino acids. Germline CDR1 reads SGDLS; CDR2 reads YYNGEE. The CDR3 protein is CASSAQWGYTF.

The V call is TRBV5-1, the J call TRBJ2-7. Germline V gene lookup returns CDR1 SGHRS and CDR2 YFSETQ. CDR3 length equals 12 residues. The chain's CDR3 is CASSFDRYEQYF.

V is TRBV3-1 and J is TRBJ2-6; TCRdb picks TRBD2, but there is no DNA to check that call. The CDR3 has 16 amino acids. Germline values: CDR1 LGHDT, CDR2 YNNKEL (reference sequence). The chain's CDR3 is CASSQRGGPGANVLTF.

The chain couples TRBV29-1 to TRBJ1-5; with no DNA, the TCRdb D assignment of TRBD1 cannot be verified. The V gene's germline CDR1 is SQVTM and CDR2 ANQGSEA. There are 12 residues in the CDR3. CDR3: CSVGNSNQPQHF.

V usage is TRBV27 and J usage is TRBJ1-6; TCRdb outputs TRBD1, but without DNA this stays unchecked. This CDR3 is built from 13 residues. The V gene's germline CDR1 is MNHEY and CDR2 SMNVEV (reference sequence). Here the CDR3 reads CASSTGFHSPLHF.

The chain carries TRBV28 and TRBJ1-6. Germline assignment: CDR1 MDHEN and CDR2 SYDVKM. There are 13 residues in the CDR3. Here the CDR3 reads CASSLLEDSPLHF.